A single sample gave rise to the 31 T cell receptor beta chains below, sequenced in a study of T cells in Graves' hyperthyroidism and ophthalmopathy. The TCR beta CDR3 regions underwent amplification using RNA transcripts as the source. Primed by the HTBI set, a first-round RT-PCR was run on the TCR CDR3. One entry per CDR3 protein results from TCRdb running MiXCR on the multiplex PCR reads. The data show around 720,000 distinct CDR3 sequences, with roughly 32% seen just once and 30% to 40% held by the top ten. Material: blood. These receptors all come from a woman aged 40-49 years with Graves' hyperthyroidism.

This chain links TRBV14 with TRBJ1-2; possible D gene TRBD1, 5 bases. The CDR3 contains 16 residues. Per germline, CDR1 SGHDN and CDR2 FVKESK. Trimming removed 0 bases from V and 7 bases from J, with 18 bases in between. For the CDR3, the DNA is TGTGCCAGCAGCCAAGAAACGGCAGGGCTTATACTTGGCTACACCTTC. Its translation is CASSQETAGLILGYTF.

Many counts were recorded for this clonotype. V usage is TRBV2 and J usage is TRBJ2-7; unclear D gene. CDR3 size: 12 residues. Germline CDR1 SNHLY, CDR2 FYNNEI. Trimming took 4 bases from V and 4 from J, leaving 8 bases between them. The CDR3 sequence is CASSVKGYEQYF. The CDR3 DNA reads TGTGCCAGCAGTGTAAAGGGTTACGAGCAGTACTTC.

Of note for this clonotype: Its ends do not fully match the called genes, so a read error is possible. This rearrangement joins TRBV6-1 to TRBJ1-2; D remains ambiguous. This CDR3 is 13 amino acids long. Germline V CDR1 and CDR2: MNHNS, SASEGT. In DNA form, the CDR3 reads TGTGCCAGCAGTCCACAGTCGCTGAATGGCCACACCTTC. As protein: CASSPQSLNGHTF.

Concerning this clonotype itself: Its ends do not fully match the called genes, so a read error is possible. The genes are TRBV7-8 and TRBJ2-7; tentative D call: TRBD2 (5 bases). There are 15 residues in the CDR3. From germline, CDR1 is SGHVS and CDR2 FQNEAQ. The CDR3 here is CASSHPGPGWDEQYF. CDR3 bases: TGCGCCAGCAGCCACCCCGGGCCGGGGTGGGACGAGCAGTACTTC. Drawing the rest from reference TRBV7-8 and TRBJ2-7, the complete variable domain is GAGVSQSPRYKVAKRGQDVALRCDPISGHVSLFWYQQALGQGPEFLTYFQNEAQLDKSGLPSDRFFAERPEGSVSTLKIQRTQQEDSAVYLCASSHPGPGWDEQYFGPGTRLTVT.

This chain connects TRBV20-1 to TRBJ1-1; TRBD1 might be the D (5 bases). Looked up from germline, CDR1 is DFQATT and CDR2 is SNEGSKA (reference sequence). V dropped 1 base and J dropped 4 bases, with 10 bases sitting between them. CDR3 length: 13 amino acids. The chain's CDR3 is CSARGGYGTEAFF. CDR3 bases: TGCAGTGCTAGAGGGGGCTATGGCACTGAAGCTTTCTTT.

Regarding this clonotype: The germline gene is not matched at one end of the junction; a read error may be the cause. The rearrangement joins TRBV7-9 to TRBJ2-2; no firm D call. The length of the CDR3 is 14 residues. Germline CDR1 is SEHNR and CDR2 is FQNEAQ (reference sequence). CDR3 nucleotide sequence: TGCGCCAGCAGCCAAGATGGCGTTCCCGGGGAGCTGTTTTTT. It specifies CASSQDGVPGELFF.

The table lists this clonotype with a few counts. The CDR3 does not end in the conserved phenylalanine or tryptophan, so this is likely a read error. Because the CDR3's place on the DNA is in doubt, the DNA is left out and the CDR3 is given as listed by TCRdb. The V and J genes are TRBV19 and TRBJ2-5. Inclusive of both ends, the CDR3 amounts to 15 amino acids. CDR1 is LNHDA, CDR2 SQIVND, per germline (reference sequence). The CDR3 protein is CASSIGWTDGYTFGS.

As regards this clonotype: A read error may account for a junction end that differs from germline. This rearrangement joins TRBV7-2 to TRBJ1-5; D gene ambiguous. Germline lookup yields CDR1 SGHTA and CDR2 FQGNSA. The CDR3 runs 14 residues. The DNA for the CDR3 is TGCGCCAGCAGCCAAGTTCTGGAGTATCAGCCCCAGCATTTT. It translates to CASSQVLEYQPQHF.

This clonotype was seen repeatedly, ten times or more. This chain uses TRBV7-6 with TRBJ2-2; D call uncertain. The CDR3 has 14 amino acids. In germline, CDR1 is SGHVS, CDR2 FNYEAQ. Trimming took off 7 bases at V and 1 base at J, with 10 bases between the two ends. The CDR3 reads CASTTHQNTGELFF. CDR3 bases: TGTGCCAGCACCACCCACCAGAACACCGGGGAGCTGTTTTTT.

The sample holds many counts of this clonotype. The chain couples TRBV6-6 to TRBJ2-6; no clear D. Germline V lookup: CDR1 MNHNY, CDR2 SVGAGI (reference sequence). V shed 4 bases and J shed 3 bases, with 4 bases lying between them. The CDR3 covers 13 residues. DNA of the CDR3: TGTGCCAGCAGTTTGAATGGGGCCAACGTCCTGACTTTC. It encodes CASSLNGANVLTF.

Ten or more counts support this clonotype. The chain is built from TRBV19 and TRBJ2-7, with TRBD2 identical over 10 bases. This CDR3 has 15 amino acids. With 0 bases clipped from V and 7 bases from J, the junction kept 6 bases outside the gene matches. Germline CDR1 and CDR2: LNHDA and SQIVND (reference sequence). CDR3 DNA sequence: TGTGCCAGTAGTATAGATCTAGCGGGAGTAGAAGAGCAGTACTTC. Translation: CASSIDLAGVEEQYF.

The chain employs TRBV4-1 and TRBJ2-7; D gene uncertain. Trimming removed 1 base at V and 6 bases at J, with 10 bases between. The germline V gene encodes CDR1 MGHRA and CDR2 YSYEKL. This CDR3 has 13 residues. The CDR3 DNA is TGCGCCAGCAGCCAAGCGATGGCACTCGAGCAGTACTTC. Translating gives CASSQAMALEQYF.

With respect to this clonotype: One end of the junction is discordant with germline, which a read error may explain. The V and J genes are TRBV7-9 and TRBJ2-2; 12 bases agree with TRBD2. The length of the CDR3 is 15 residues. Germline V gene data show CDR1 as SEHNR and CDR2 as FQNEAQ (reference sequence). In DNA form, the CDR3 reads TGTGCCAGCAGCCTAGCGGGAGGGCGTTCCGGGGAGCTGTTTTTT. Protein sequence: CASSLAGGRSGELFF.

This sequence joins TRBV15 and TRBJ2-7; D is unresolved. This CDR3 comprises 14 residues. Trimming removed 0 bases at V and 0 bases at J, with 6 bases between. Germline V gene data show CDR1 as LNHNV and CDR2 as YYDKDF (reference sequence). The CDR3 nucleotides read TGTGCCACCAGCAGAGACAGAGCCTCCTACGAGCAGTACTTC. It codes for CATSRDRASYEQYF.

J is TRBJ2-2 and V is TRBV7-9, with unresolved D. This CDR3 has 13 amino acids. The germline V gene encodes CDR1 SEHNR and CDR2 FQNEAQ (reference sequence). With 5 bases removed from V and 7 bases from J, the gap between germline ends came to 11 bases. The CDR3 protein is CASSPHPSGELFF. As DNA, the CDR3 is TGTGCCAGCAGCCCTCATCCTAGCGGGGAGCTGTTTTTT.

On this clonotype: This is likely a read error, given that the CDR3 carries no conserved phenylalanine or tryptophan at its end. V usage is TRBV11-2 and J usage is TRBJ1-5; a weak D match, TRBD1 (5 bases). Germline V gene data show CDR1 as SGHAT and CDR2 as FQNNGV. Trimming left V 3 bases short and J 6 bases short, with 15 bases between. The CDR3 has 15 residues. The CDR3 DNA sequence: TGTGCCAGCAGCTTGGATCTGTGGGGGGGTCAGCCCCAGCATCTT. This encodes CASSLDLWGGQPQHL.

This chain joins TRBV7-8 and TRBJ2-7; TRBD2 agrees at 7 bases. The CDR3 is 16 residues long. The V gene's germline CDR1 is SGHVS and CDR2 FQNEAQ. V shed 5 bases and J 3 bases; nucleotides not matched to a gene: 13. This CDR3 reads CASSRYRLERDYEQYF. In DNA, the CDR3 is TGTGCCAGCAGCCGATACCGCCTTGAGCGGGACTACGAGCAGTACTTC.

The chain carries TRBV5-5 and TRBJ1-2; a weak D match, TRBD1 (5 bases). CDR1 is SGHKS and CDR2 is YYEKEE in the germline V gene (reference sequence). V was shortened by 2 bases and J by 8 bases, with 19 bases between the two germline ends. CDR3 size: 15 residues. CDR3 loop: CASSLSGGTAGGYTF. CDR3 sequence (DNA): TGTGCCAGCAGCTTATCAGGTGGGACCGCTGGAGGCTACACCTTC.

This clonotype was picked up a small number of times. The J gene is TRBJ1-2, the V gene TRBV4-1; D possibly corresponds to TRBD1 (5 bases). The V gene's germline CDR1 is MGHRA and CDR2 YSYEKL. V lost 0 bases, J lost 3 bases, and 14 bases lay in between. The CDR3 has 16 amino acids. CDR3 residues: CASSQEPGRGDYGYTF. Here the CDR3 DNA reads TGCGCCAGCAGCCAAGAGCCTGGCCGGGGGGACTATGGCTACACCTTC.

This chain uses TRBV24-1 with TRBJ2-6; D unresolved. CDR3 length: 13 amino acids. Trimming took 4 bases from V and 4 from J, leaving 4 bases between them. Germline V CDR1 and CDR2: KGHDR, SFDVKD. DNA of the CDR3: TGTGCCACCAGTGAGACAGGGGCCAACGTCCTGACTTTC. As protein: CATSETGANVLTF.

The gene calls are TRBV5-1 and TRBJ2-2; D remains ambiguous. Trimming stripped 2 bases from V and 0 bases from J, with 8 bases between. Per the germline V gene, CDR1 is SGHRS and CDR2 is YFSETQ. The CDR3 runs 15 residues. The CDR3 sequence is CASSFGHPNTGELFF. Here the CDR3 DNA reads TGCGCCAGCAGCTTTGGGCACCCGAACACCGGGGAGCTGTTTTTT.

This clonotype was detected ten times or more. As DNA, the CDR3 is TGCAGTGCGCCAACTAGTATCGAGCAGTACTTC. Protein sequence: CSAPTSIEQYF. This chain uses TRBV20-1 with TRBJ2-7; the D gene is possibly TRBD2 (5 bases). V lost 6 bases to trimming and J lost 6 bases, with 12 bases between them. The CDR3 has 11 residues. Germline V gives CDR1 DFQATT, CDR2 SNEGSKA (reference sequence).

This clonotype was picked up a small number of times. The chain employs TRBV20-1 and TRBJ2-5, with 9 bases aligning to TRBD2. Germline values: CDR1 DFQATT, CDR2 SNEGSKA (reference sequence). The trim removed 3 bases at V and 5 bases at J, leaving 10 bases unmatched. The CDR3 is 15 amino acids. The CDR3 sequence: CSASQYAGGSETQYF. The CDR3 DNA sequence: TGCAGTGCTAGTCAGTATGCGGGAGGGTCGGAGACCCAGTACTTC.

This clonotype was seen at least ten times. V usage is TRBV20-1 and J usage is TRBJ2-5; D is perhaps TRBD1 (5 bases). This CDR3 spans 14 amino acids. The germline CDR1 and CDR2 sequences are DFQATT and SNEGSKA (reference sequence). V was cut by 3 bases and J by 5 bases, with 16 bases left in between. The CDR3 loop reads CSASRAGLDETQYF. CDR3 bases: TGCAGTGCTAGTCGAGCAGGGCTTGACGAGACCCAGTACTTC.

V and J are TRBV12-3 or TRBV12-4 and TRBJ1-1; the D is unclear. CDR3 size: 16 residues. Trimming pared 6 bases from V and 7 bases from J, leaving 24 bases between. The CDR3 nucleotides are TGTGCCAGCAGCTTTTGGGAGGTAGGAGGATCTGATGAAGCTTTCTTT. It codes for CASSFWEVGGSDEAFF.

The rearrangement uses TRBV20-1 and TRBJ1-5; D perhaps matches TRBD1 (6 bases). V lost 0 bases and J lost 0, with 9 bases in between. Germline loops: CDR1 DFQATT, CDR2 SNEGSKA (reference sequence). The CDR3 is 15 residues long. The CDR3 spells CSARDWTASNQPQHF. CDR3 nucleotides: TGCAGTGCTAGAGATTGGACAGCTAGCAATCAGCCCCAGCATTTT.

A remark on this clonotype: A read error is possible here, since a much larger clone lies one base away. As the CDR3 is not closed by the conserved phenylalanine or tryptophan, this likely results from a read error. The rearrangement joins TRBV19 to TRBJ1-1; D unclear. Germline CDR1 is LNHDA and CDR2 is SQIVND (reference sequence). V gave up 5 bases and J gave up 2 bases, with 9 bases separating them. This CDR3 is built from 13 residues. CDR3 sequence: CASSSRTNTEAFL. The CDR3 DNA sequence: TGTGCCAGTAGTTCCAGGACCAACACTGAAGCTTTCCTT.

This clonotype has a count of ten or more. The chain carries TRBV29-1 and TRBJ1-2, with 7 bases aligning to TRBD1. Germline V lookup: CDR1 SQVTM, CDR2 ANQGSEA. The trim removed 7 bases at V and 4 bases at J, leaving 12 bases unmatched. The CDR3 runs 14 residues. Here the CDR3 DNA reads TGCAGCGGGGGGGACAGCCAAAGGGGCTATGGCTACACCTTC. This codes for CSGGDSQRGYGYTF.

V usage is TRBV15 and J usage is TRBJ1-2; D call uncertain. Trimming shortened V by 3 bases and J by 6 bases, and 11 bases separated the two germline ends. CDR3 length: 13 amino acids. Germline loops: CDR1 LNHNV, CDR2 YYDKDF (reference sequence). The CDR3 DNA reads as TGTGCCACCAGCAGCTACTACCGGGATGGCTACACCTTC. Its protein is CATSSYYRDGYTF.

Details on this clonotype: A much larger clone differs from this one at a single base, so this may be a read error. The chain is built from TRBV6-9 and TRBJ1-2; no firm D call. CDR3 size: 14 residues. Germline values: CDR1 MNHGY, CDR2 SVAAGI. V gave up 4 bases and J gave up 2 bases, with 11 bases separating them. The CDR3 here is CASSCGTSNYGYTF. The DNA for the CDR3 is TGTGCCAGCAGTTGCGGTACCTCAAACTATGGCTACACCTTC.

The chain recombines TRBV28 with TRBJ1-4, with D hard to call. Germline assignment: CDR1 MDHEN and CDR2 SYDVKM. The CDR3 is 14 amino acids. The V end lost 7 bases, the J end lost 0 bases, and 9 bases lay between the germline ends. The CDR3 nucleotides are TGTGCCAGCAACGGGCCCGCAACTAATGAAAAACTGTTTTTT. It yields the protein CASNGPATNEKLFF.